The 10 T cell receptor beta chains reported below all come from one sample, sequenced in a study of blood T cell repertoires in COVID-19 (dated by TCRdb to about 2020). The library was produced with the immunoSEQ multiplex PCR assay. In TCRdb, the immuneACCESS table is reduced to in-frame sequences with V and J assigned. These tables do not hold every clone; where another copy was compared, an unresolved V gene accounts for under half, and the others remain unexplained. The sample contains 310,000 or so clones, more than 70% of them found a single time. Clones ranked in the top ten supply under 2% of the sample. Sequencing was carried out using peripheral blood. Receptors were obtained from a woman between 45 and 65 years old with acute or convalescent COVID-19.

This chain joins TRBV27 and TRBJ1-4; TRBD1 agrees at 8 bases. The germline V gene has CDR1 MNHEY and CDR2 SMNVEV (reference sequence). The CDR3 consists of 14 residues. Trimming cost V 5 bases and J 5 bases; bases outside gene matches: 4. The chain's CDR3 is CASSPGQENEKLFF. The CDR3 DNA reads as TGTGCCAGCAGTCCGGGACAGGAGAATGAAAAACTGTTTTTT.

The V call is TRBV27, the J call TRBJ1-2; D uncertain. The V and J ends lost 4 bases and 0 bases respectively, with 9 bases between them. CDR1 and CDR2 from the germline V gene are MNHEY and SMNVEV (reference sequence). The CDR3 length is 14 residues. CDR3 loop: CASSSTRANYGYTF. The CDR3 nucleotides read TGTGCCAGCAGTTCGACTAGGGCTAACTATGGCTACACCTTC.

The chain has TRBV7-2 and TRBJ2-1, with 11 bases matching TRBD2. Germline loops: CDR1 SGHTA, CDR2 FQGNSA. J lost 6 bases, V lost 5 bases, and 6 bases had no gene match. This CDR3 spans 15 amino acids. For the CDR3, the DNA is TGTGCCAGCAGCATTACTAGCGGGAGTTTCAATGAGCAGTTCTTC. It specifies CASSITSGSFNEQFF.

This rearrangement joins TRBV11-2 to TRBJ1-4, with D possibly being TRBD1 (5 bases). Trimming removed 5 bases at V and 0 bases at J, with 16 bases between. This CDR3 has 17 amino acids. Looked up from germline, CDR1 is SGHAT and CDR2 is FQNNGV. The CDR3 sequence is CASSLGTGGATNEKLFF. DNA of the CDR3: TGTGCCAGCAGCCTCGGGACGGGGGGAGCAACTAATGAAAAACTGTTTTTT.

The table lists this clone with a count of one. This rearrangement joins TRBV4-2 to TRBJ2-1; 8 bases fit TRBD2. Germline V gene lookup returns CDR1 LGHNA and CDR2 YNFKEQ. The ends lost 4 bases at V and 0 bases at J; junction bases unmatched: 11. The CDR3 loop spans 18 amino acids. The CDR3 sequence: CASSRLPPGTSSYNEQFF. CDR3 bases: TGTGCCAGCAGCCGCCTCCCACCGGGGACTAGCTCCTACAATGAGCAGTTCTTC.

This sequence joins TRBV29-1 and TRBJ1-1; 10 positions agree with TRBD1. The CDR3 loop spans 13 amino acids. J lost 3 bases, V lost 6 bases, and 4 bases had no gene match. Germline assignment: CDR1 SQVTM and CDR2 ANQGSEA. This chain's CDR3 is CSVAGQGHTEAFF. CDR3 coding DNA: TGCAGCGTGGCGGGACAGGGGCACACTGAAGCTTTCTTT.

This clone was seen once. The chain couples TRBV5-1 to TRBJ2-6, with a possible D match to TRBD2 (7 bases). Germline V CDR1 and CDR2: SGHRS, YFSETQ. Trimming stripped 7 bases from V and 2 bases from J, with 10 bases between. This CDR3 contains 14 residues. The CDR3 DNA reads TGCGCCAGCTTGGGGGGGCCTGGGGCCAACGTCCTGACTTTC. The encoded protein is CASLGGPGANVLTF.

The CDR3 protein is CASSPTGLAWETQYF. DNA for the CDR3: TGTGCCAGCAGTCCCACCGGACTAGCATGGGAGACCCAGTACTTC. The chain links TRBV14 to TRBJ2-5; 8 bases are a match to TRBD2. The germline V gene has CDR1 SGHDN and CDR2 FVKESK. Trimming removed 6 bases from V and 5 bases from J; junction bases left unmatched: 11. CDR3 length: 15 residues.

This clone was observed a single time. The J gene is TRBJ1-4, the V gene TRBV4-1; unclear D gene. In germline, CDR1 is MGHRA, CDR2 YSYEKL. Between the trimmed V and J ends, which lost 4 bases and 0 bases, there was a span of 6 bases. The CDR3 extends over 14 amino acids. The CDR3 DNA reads TGCGCCAGCAGCCCATCGGCAACTAATGAAAAACTGTTTTTT. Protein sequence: CASSPSATNEKLFF.

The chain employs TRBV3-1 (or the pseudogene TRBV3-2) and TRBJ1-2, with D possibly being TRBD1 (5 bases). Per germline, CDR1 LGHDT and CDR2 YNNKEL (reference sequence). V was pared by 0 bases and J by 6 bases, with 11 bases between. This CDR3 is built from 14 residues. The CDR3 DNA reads TGTGCCAGCAGCCAAGATTCGGGGGGGAATGGCTACACCTTC. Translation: CASSQDSGGNGYTF.